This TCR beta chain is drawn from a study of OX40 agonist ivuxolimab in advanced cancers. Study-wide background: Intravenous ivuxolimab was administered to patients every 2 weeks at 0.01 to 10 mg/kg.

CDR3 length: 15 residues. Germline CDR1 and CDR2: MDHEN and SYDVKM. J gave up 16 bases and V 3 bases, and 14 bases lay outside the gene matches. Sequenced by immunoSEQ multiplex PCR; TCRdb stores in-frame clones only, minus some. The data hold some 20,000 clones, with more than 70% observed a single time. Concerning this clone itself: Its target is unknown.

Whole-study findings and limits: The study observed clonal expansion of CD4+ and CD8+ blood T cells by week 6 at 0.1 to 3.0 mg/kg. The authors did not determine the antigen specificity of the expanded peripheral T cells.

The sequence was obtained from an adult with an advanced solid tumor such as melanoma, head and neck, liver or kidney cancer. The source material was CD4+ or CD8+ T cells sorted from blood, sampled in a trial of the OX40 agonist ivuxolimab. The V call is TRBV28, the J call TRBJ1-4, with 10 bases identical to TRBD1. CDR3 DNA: TGTGCCAGCAGTTTGACAGGGGGCGCGTATCAAGTTGAGTTTTTT. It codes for CASSLTGGAYQVEFF.